The entry below describes one TCR beta chain. The data derive from a study of tumor T cells in aggressive B-cell lymphoma. Clones were read by immunoSEQ multiplex PCR, and TCRdb kept only the in-frame ones, dropping some. The table has 6,000 to 8,500 clones, 82% seen once. This CDR3 has 11 amino acids. Germline V gene data show CDR1 as GTSNPN and CDR2 as SVGIG (reference sequence). Between the trimmed V and J ends, which lost 5 bases and 4 bases, there was a span of 6 bases. The clonotype comes from an adult with diffuse large B cell lymphoma. V is TRBV30 and J is TRBJ1-3; unclear D gene. The sample taken for sequencing was tumor tissue. As DNA, the CDR3 is TGTGCCTGGTGGGCGGGAAACACCATATATTTT. Its translation is CAWWAGNTIYF.